The subject of this entry is one T cell receptor (beta chain). Antigen unknown. The CDR3 extends over 17 amino acids. Per the germline V gene, CDR1 is SGHDT and CDR2 is YYEEEE. Donors each gave approximately 2.5 ml of blood. The data stem from a study of monozygotic twins with inflammatory bowel disease. Study-level findings and limits: Repertoires of patients may have been made more variable by differing immunosuppressive treatments. Researchers report that IBD patients shared fewer clonotypes with others than healthy twins, especially amid disease activity.

TCRdb reprocessed the 5' RACE reads and keeps a single row for each CDR3 protein, giving no DNA. This sample contains 350,000 to 500,000 distinct CDR3 sequences. Sequencing was performed on blood. The source of this sequence is a human donor with ulcerative colitis or Crohn's disease, or a healthy co-twin of an affected twin (not recorded which). The chain has TRBV5-6 and TRBJ2-5; lacking DNA, the TRBD2 call made by TCRdb goes unchecked. The CDR3 loop reads CASSFGLAGGLGETQYF.